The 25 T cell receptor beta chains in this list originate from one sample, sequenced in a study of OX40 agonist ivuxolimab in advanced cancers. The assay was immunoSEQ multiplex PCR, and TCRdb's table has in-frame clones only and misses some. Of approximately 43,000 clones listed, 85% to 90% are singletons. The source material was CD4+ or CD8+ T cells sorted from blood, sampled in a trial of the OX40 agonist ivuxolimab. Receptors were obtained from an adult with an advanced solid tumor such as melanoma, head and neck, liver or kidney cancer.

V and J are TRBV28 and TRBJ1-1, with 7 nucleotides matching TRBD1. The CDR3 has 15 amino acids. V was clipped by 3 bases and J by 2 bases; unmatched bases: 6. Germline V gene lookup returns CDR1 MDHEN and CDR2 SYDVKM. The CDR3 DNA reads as TGTGCCAGCAGTTTCTGGGCAGGGGGTAACACTGAAGCTTTCTTT. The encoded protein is CASSFWAGGNTEAFF.

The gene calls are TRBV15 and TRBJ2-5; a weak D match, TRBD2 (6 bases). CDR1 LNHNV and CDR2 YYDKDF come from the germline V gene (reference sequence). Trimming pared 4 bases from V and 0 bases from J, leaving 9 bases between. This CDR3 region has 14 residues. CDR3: CATSTGLHQETQYF. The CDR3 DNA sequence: TGTGCCACCAGCACAGGACTACACCAAGAGACCCAGTACTTC. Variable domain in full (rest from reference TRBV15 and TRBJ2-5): DAMVIQNPRYQVTQFGKPVTLSCSQTLNHNVMYWYQQKSSQAPKLLFHYYDKDFNNEADTPDNFQSRRPNTSFCFLDIRSPGLGDTAMYLCATSTGLHQETQYFGPGTRLLVL.

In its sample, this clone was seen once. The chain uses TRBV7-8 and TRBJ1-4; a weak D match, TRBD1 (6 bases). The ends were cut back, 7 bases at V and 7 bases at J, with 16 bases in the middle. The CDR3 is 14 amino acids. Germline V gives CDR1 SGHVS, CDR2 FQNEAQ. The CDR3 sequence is CASTRLGAGEKLFF. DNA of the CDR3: TGTGCCAGCACCCGATTGGGGGCGGGTGAAAAACTGTTTTTT.

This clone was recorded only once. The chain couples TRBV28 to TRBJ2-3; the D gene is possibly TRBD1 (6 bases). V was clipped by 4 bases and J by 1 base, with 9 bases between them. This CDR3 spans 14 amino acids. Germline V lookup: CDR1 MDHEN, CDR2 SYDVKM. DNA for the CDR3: TGTGCCAGCAGTTCGAGACAGGGCACAGATACGCAGTATTTT. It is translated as CASSSRQGTDTQYF.

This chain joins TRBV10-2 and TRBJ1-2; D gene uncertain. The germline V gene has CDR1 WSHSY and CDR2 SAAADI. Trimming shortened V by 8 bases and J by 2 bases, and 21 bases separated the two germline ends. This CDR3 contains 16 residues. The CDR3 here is CASGGVSGSPNYGYTF. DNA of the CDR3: TGCGCCAGCGGCGGTGTGTCAGGCAGCCCGAACTATGGCTACACCTTC.

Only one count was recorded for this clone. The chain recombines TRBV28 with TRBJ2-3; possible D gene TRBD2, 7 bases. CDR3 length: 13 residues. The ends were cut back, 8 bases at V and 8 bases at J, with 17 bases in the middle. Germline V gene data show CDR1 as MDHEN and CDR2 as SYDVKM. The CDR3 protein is CASLGRGAGTQYF. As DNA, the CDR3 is TGTGCCAGCCTCGGCCGGGGGGCCGGTACGCAGTATTTT. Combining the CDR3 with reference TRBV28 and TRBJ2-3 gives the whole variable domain DVKVTQSSRYLVKRTGEKVFLECVQDMDHENMFWYRQDPGLGLRLIYFSYDVKMKEKGDIPEGYSVSREKKERFSLILESASTNQTSMYLCASLGRGAGTQYFGPGTRLTVL.

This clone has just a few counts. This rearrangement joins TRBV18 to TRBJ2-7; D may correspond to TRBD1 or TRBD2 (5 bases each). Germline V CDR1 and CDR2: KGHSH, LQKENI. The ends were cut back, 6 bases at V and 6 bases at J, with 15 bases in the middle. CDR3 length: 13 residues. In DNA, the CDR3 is TGTGCCAGCTCGGGCGTGGGGGACGGCGAGCAGTACTTC. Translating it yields CASSGVGDGEQYF.

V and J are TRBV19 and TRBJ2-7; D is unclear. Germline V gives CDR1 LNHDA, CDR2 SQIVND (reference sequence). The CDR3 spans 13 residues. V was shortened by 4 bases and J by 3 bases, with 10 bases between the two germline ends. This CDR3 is CASSRIVSYEQYF. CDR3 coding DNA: TGTGCCAGTAGTAGAATAGTTAGCTACGAGCAGTACTTC.

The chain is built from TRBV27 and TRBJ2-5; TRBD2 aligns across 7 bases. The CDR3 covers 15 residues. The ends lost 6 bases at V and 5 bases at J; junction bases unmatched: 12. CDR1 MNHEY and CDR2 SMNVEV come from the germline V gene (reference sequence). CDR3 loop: CASSPNSRGGETQYF. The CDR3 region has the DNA TGTGCCAGCAGCCCTAACTCGCGGGGAGGGGAGACCCAGTACTTC.

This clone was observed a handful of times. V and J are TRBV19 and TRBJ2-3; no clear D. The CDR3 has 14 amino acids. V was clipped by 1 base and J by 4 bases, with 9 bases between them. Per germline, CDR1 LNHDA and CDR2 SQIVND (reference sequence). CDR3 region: CASSIGGSADTQYF. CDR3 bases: TGTGCCAGTAGTATAGGGGGTTCCGCAGATACGCAGTATTTT.

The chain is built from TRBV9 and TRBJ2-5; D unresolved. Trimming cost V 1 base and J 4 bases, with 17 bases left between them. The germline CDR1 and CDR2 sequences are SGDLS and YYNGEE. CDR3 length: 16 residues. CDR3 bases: TGTGCCAGCAGCGTATCGGGTGTGGGTGGAAGAGAGACCCAGTACTTC. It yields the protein CASSVSGVGGRETQYF.

CDR3 DNA sequence: TGTGCCAGCAGGTCCGCCGCGGGGGCTCGGGAGCAGTACTTC. It codes for CASRSAAGAREQYF. This chain connects TRBV6-1 to TRBJ2-7; perhaps TRBD2 as D (7 bases). This CDR3 spans 14 amino acids. Trimming pared 6 bases from V and 7 bases from J, leaving 19 bases between. In germline, CDR1 is MNHNS, CDR2 SASEGT.

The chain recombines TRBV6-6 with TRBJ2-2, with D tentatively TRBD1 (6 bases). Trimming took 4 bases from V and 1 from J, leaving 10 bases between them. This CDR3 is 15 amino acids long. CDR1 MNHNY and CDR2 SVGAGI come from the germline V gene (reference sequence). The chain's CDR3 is CASSSRTENTGELFF. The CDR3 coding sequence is TGTGCCAGCAGTTCCCGGACAGAGAACACCGGGGAGCTGTTTTTT.

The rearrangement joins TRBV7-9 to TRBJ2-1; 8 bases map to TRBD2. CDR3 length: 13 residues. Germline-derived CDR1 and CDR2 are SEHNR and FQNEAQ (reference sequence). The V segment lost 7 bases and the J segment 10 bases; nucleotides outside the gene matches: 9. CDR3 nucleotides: TGTGCCAGCACCTATAGCGGGGAACAAGAGCAGTTCTTC. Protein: CASTYSGEQEQFF. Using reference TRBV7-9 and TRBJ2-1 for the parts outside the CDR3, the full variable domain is DTGVSQNPRHKITKRGQNVTFRCDPISEHNRLYWYRQTLGQGPEFLTYFQNEAQLEKSRLLSDRFSAERPKGSFSTLEIQRTEQGDSAMYLCASTYSGEQEQFFGPGTRLTVL.

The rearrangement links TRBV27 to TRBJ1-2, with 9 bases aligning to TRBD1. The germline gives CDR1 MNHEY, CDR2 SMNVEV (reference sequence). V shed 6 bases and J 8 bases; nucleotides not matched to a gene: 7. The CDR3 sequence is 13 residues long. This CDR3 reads CASSGTGRRGYTF. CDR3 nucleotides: TGTGCCAGCAGCGGGACAGGGCGTCGGGGCTACACCTTC.

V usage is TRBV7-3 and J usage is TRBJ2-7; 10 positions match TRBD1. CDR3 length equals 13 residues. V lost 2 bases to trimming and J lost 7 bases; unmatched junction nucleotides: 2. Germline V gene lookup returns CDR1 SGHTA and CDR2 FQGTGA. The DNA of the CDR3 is TGTGCCAGCAGCTTAGGGACAGGGGAAGAGCAGTACTTC. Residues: CASSLGTGEEQYF.

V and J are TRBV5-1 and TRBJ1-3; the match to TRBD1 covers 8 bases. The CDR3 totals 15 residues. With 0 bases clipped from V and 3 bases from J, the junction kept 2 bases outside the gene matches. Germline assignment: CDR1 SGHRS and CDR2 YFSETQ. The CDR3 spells CASSLGGTGGNTIYF. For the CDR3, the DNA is TGCGCCAGCAGCTTGGGAGGGACAGGTGGAAACACCATATATTTT.

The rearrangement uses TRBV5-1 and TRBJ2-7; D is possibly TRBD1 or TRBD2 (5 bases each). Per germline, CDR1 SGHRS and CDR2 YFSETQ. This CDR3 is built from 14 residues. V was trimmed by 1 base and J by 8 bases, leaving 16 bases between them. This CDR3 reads CASSLQGDEGQQYF. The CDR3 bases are TGCGCCAGCAGCTTGCAAGGGGACGAGGGACAGCAGTACTTC.

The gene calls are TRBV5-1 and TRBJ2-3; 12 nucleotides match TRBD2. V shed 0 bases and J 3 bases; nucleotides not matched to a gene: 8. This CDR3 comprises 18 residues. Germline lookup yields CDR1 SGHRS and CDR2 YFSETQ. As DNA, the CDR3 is TGCGCCAGCAGCTTGGTGGCTAGCGGGGGGGCAGTAACAGATACGCAGTATTTT. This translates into CASSLVASGGAVTDTQYF. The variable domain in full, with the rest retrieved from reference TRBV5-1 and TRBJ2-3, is KAGVTQTPRYLIKTRGQQVTLSCSPISGHRSVSWYQQTPGQGLQFLFEYFSETQRNKGNFPGRFSGRQFSNSRSEMNVSTLELGDSALYLCASSLVASGGAVTDTQYFGPGTRLTVL.

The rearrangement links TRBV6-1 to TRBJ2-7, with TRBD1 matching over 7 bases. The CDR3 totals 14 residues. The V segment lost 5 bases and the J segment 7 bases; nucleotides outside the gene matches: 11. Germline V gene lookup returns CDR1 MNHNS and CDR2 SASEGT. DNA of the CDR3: TGTGCCAGCAGTTTACCGGACAGGCGTGGGGAGCAGTACTTC. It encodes CASSLPDRRGEQYF.

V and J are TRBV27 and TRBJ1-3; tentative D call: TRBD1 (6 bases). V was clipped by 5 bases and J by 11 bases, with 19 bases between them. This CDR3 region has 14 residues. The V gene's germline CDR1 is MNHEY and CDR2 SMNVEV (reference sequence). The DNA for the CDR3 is TGTGCCAGCAGTGAGGGACACGGCGGGATGGCCATATATTTT. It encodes CASSEGHGGMAIYF.

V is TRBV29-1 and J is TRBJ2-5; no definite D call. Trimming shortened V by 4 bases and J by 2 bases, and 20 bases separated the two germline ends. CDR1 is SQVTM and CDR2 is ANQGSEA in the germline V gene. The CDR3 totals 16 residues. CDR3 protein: CSVASPTPRAQETQYF. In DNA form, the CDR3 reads TGCAGCGTTGCCTCCCCCACGCCGCGAGCGCAAGAGACCCAGTACTTC.

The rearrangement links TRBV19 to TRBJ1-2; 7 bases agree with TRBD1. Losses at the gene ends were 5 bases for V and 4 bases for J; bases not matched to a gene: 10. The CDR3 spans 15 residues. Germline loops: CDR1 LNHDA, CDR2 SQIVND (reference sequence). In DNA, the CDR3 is TGTGCCAGTAGTTCGAGGACAGGCCCCCTCTATGGCTACACCTTC. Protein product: CASSSRTGPLYGYTF. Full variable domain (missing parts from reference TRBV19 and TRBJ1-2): DGGITQSPKYLFRKEGQNVTLSCEQNLNHDAMYWYRQDPGQGLRLIYYSQIVNDFQKGDIAEGYSVSREKKESFPLTVTSAQKNPTAFYLCASSSRTGPLYGYTFGSGTRLTVV.

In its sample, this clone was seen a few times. CDR3 loop: CASSGLPGANVLTF. CDR3 DNA sequence: TGTGCCAGCAGCGGTCTGCCTGGGGCCAACGTCCTGACTTTC. The rearrangement joins TRBV2 to TRBJ2-6; D gene ambiguous. Germline V lookup: CDR1 SNHLY, CDR2 FYNNEI. Trimming took 6 bases from V and 2 from J, leaving 8 bases between them. The CDR3 is 14 amino acids.

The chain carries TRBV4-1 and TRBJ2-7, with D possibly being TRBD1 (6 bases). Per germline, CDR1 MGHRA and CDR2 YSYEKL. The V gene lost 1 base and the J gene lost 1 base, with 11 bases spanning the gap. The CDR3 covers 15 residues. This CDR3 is CASSQVPGESYEQYF. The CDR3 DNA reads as TGCGCCAGCAGCCAAGTACCAGGGGAGTCCTACGAGCAGTACTTC.